Shown below are 25 T cell receptor beta chains from a single sample sequenced in a study of cytomegalovirus exposure and HLA in healthy donors. PCR employed 60 Vbeta and 13 Jbeta primers. Here immunoSEQ multiplex PCR was the method, and the copy in TCRdb shows in-frame clones only, minus some. The sample lists roughly 100,000 clones, less than 80% occurring once. Sequenced sample: PBMCs. The source is a man in his thirties or forties in good health and CMV-seronegative.

CDR3: CASNLQGNYGYTF. Here the CDR3 DNA reads TGTGCCAGCAACCTACAGGGAAACTATGGCTACACCTTC. This sequence joins TRBV6-6 and TRBJ1-2; weak D call: TRBD1 (6 bases). This CDR3 has 13 residues. The germline CDR1 and CDR2 sequences are MNHNY and SVGAGI (reference sequence). V dropped 7 bases and J dropped 2 bases, with 11 bases sitting between them.

The V and J genes are TRBV27 and TRBJ2-7; TRBD1 agrees at 7 bases. V was pared by 2 bases and J by 6 bases, with 4 bases of the junction left unmatched. Germline V gene data show CDR1 as MNHEY and CDR2 as SMNVEV (reference sequence). There are 13 residues in the CDR3. The CDR3 DNA reads TGTGCCAGCAGTTTACTGGACAGGAGCGAGCAGTACTTC. Translated, it gives CASSLLDRSEQYF.

The CDR3 sequence is CASSLAPGQSYEQYF. The CDR3 DNA reads as TGTGCCAGCAGCTTAGCGCCGGGACAGAGCTACGAGCAGTACTTC. The genes are TRBV7-8 and TRBJ2-7, with 7 bases matching TRBD1. The trim removed 0 bases at V and 3 bases at J, leaving 5 bases unmatched. CDR1 SGHVS and CDR2 FQNEAQ come from the germline V gene. The CDR3 has 15 residues.

The chain is built from TRBV25-1 and TRBJ1-6; D call uncertain. The CDR3 loop spans 14 amino acids. The germline V and J ends were trimmed by 10 bases and 10 bases, with 20 bases remaining between them. Germline V gene lookup returns CDR1 MGHDK and CDR2 SYGVNS. CDR3 in amino acids: CATRGGGLFSPLHF. CDR3 sequence (DNA): TGTGCCACCAGAGGCGGTGGTCTCTTCTCACCCCTCCACTTT.

This chain connects TRBV5-1 to TRBJ1-2, with D perhaps matching TRBD1 (5 bases). The V and J ends lost 1 base and 0 bases respectively, with 13 bases between them. The length of the CDR3 is 16 residues. In germline, CDR1 is SGHRS, CDR2 YFSETQ. Here the CDR3 reads CASSLTVDKANYGYTF. The CDR3 bases are TGCGCCAGCAGCTTGACAGTGGACAAAGCTAACTATGGCTACACCTTC.

V is TRBV7-9 and J is TRBJ2-1, with 16 bases matching TRBD2. Germline V lookup: CDR1 SEHNR, CDR2 FQNEAQ (reference sequence). CDR3 size: 18 residues. Losses at the gene ends were 0 bases for V and 8 bases for J; bases not matched to a gene: 7. The CDR3 reads CASSLATGLAGGPYEQFF. CDR3 nucleotide sequence: TGTGCCAGCAGCTTAGCGACGGGACTAGCGGGAGGGCCCTATGAGCAGTTCTTC.

This rearrangement joins TRBV5-6 to TRBJ2-3; the match to TRBD2 covers 11 bases. V shed 4 bases and J 3 bases; nucleotides not matched to a gene: 4. Germline V gene sequence: CDR1 SGHDT, CDR2 YYEEEE. The CDR3 is made up of 15 amino acids. The CDR3 nucleotides read TGTGCCAGCAGCCTTACTAGCGGGGGAACAGATACGCAGTATTTT. It yields the protein CASSLTSGGTDTQYF.

This rearrangement joins TRBV27 to TRBJ2-2, with 11 bases lining up with TRBD2. J gave up 7 bases and V 6 bases, and 19 bases lay outside the gene matches. Germline V gene data show CDR1 as MNHEY and CDR2 as SMNVEV (reference sequence). The CDR3 runs to 19 residues. CDR3 in amino acids: CASSTHTRPSGGSGGELFF. CDR3 nucleotides: TGTGCCAGCAGCACTCACACGCGCCCTAGCGGGGGGTCGGGCGGGGAGCTGTTTTTT.

The rearrangement uses TRBV15 and TRBJ1-1; D is perhaps TRBD1 (6 bases). CDR1 and CDR2 (germline): LNHNV, YYDKDF (reference sequence). Trimming left V 2 bases short and J 0 bases short, with 10 bases between. The CDR3 totals 15 residues. CDR3 region: CATSRHQGMNTEAFF. The CDR3 bases are TGTGCCACCAGCAGACACCAGGGGATGAACACTGAAGCTTTCTTT.

This clone was observed a single time. The CDR3 spells CASSLPKMTDTQYF. The CDR3 DNA reads TGCGCCAGCAGTTTACCTAAAATGACAGATACGCAGTATTTT. The chain joins TRBV4-1 to TRBJ2-3; D unclear. Germline CDR1 is MGHRA and CDR2 is YSYEKL. V shed 6 bases and J shed 3 bases, with 13 bases lying between them. This CDR3 region has 14 residues.

The gene calls are TRBV4-1 and TRBJ2-5, with a possible D match to TRBD1 (6 bases). Germline V gives CDR1 MGHRA, CDR2 YSYEKL. Trimming removed 0 bases at V and 4 bases at J, with 12 bases between. This CDR3 is built from 15 residues. CDR3 protein: CASSQDRGGVETQYF. In DNA, the CDR3 is TGCGCCAGCAGCCAAGACAGGGGTGGCGTAGAGACCCAGTACTTC.

The chain uses TRBV7-9 and TRBJ1-3; 7 bases line up with TRBD1. This CDR3 region has 16 residues. Trimming removed 5 bases from V and 0 bases from J; junction bases left unmatched: 7. CDR1 SEHNR and CDR2 FQNEAQ come from the germline V gene (reference sequence). The CDR3 DNA reads as TGTGCCAGCAGCCACCGACAGGGAATCTCTGGAAACACCATATATTTT. Encoded protein: CASSHRQGISGNTIYF.

The chain carries TRBV28 and TRBJ2-1; D remains unclear. The CDR3 totals 14 residues. The V and J ends lost 7 bases and 7 bases respectively, with 17 bases between them. The germline V gene encodes CDR1 MDHEN and CDR2 SYDVKM. The CDR3 region is CASTFSQSRNEQFF. CDR3 nucleotides: TGTGCCAGCACCTTTAGCCAGTCTCGGAATGAGCAGTTCTTC.

The J gene is TRBJ2-1, the V gene TRBV19, with 8 bases that match TRBD2. The CDR3 is made up of 15 amino acids. Germline values: CDR1 LNHDA, CDR2 SQIVND (reference sequence). V shed 7 bases and J 0 bases; nucleotides not matched to a gene: 5. CDR3 sequence (DNA): TGTGCCAGTAAAGCCGGGACTAGCTCCTACAATGAGCAGTTCTTC. Protein product: CASKAGTSSYNEQFF.

The chain combines TRBV6-1 with TRBJ2-7; 7 positions match TRBD1. CDR1 and CDR2 (germline): MNHNS, SASEGT. J was trimmed by 5 bases and V by 9 bases; bases with no gene match: 16. The CDR3 has 15 amino acids. CDR3 bases: TGTGCCAGTAATTACCGGGACAGACTTGGTAACGAGCAGTACTTC. It encodes CASNYRDRLGNEQYF.

This chain uses TRBV11-2 with TRBJ2-7, with D tentatively TRBD2 (5 bases). V lost 3 bases and J 1 base, leaving 7 bases between the germline ends. Germline loops: CDR1 SGHAT, CDR2 FQNNGV. This CDR3 is built from 13 residues. The CDR3 protein is CASSFPGSYEQYF. The CDR3 DNA is TGTGCCAGCAGCTTTCCGGGGTCCTACGAGCAGTACTTC.

This clone was detected once. The chain has TRBV19 and TRBJ2-3, with no clear D. The CDR3 extends over 14 amino acids. Germline CDR1 LNHDA, CDR2 SQIVND (reference sequence). Trimming pared 5 bases from V and 2 bases from J, leaving 11 bases between. In DNA form, the CDR3 reads TGTGCCAGTAGTTCTTGGCGGATCACAGATACGCAGTATTTT. As protein: CASSSWRITDTQYF.

This chain links TRBV18 with TRBJ1-2; 10 bases match TRBD1. The CDR3 loop spans 13 amino acids. CDR1 and CDR2 from the germline V gene are KGHSH and LQKENI. V shed 3 bases and J 6 bases; nucleotides not matched to a gene: 1. DNA of the CDR3: TGTGCCAGCTCACCGACAGGGGGCAATGGCTACACCTTC. It specifies CASSPTGGNGYTF.

CDR3 sequence (DNA): TGTGCCAGCACCCGGGACAGGGGTGACGAGCAGTACTTC. Amino acids: CASTRDRGDEQYF. The gene calls are TRBV2 and TRBJ2-7; 10 nucleotides align to TRBD1. The CDR3 is 13 amino acids. The germline CDR1 and CDR2 sequences are SNHLY and FYNNEI. Unmatched junction bases numbered 5, after V lost 7 bases and J lost 5 bases.

The chain is built from TRBV9 and TRBJ1-1, with 8 bases aligning to TRBD1. This CDR3 has 18 amino acids. Trimming removed 0 bases from V and 0 bases from J; junction bases left unmatched: 10. The V gene's germline CDR1 is SGDLS and CDR2 YYNGEE. CDR3 sequence (DNA): TGTGCCAGCAGCGTAGCTGCGACAGGGGAGTTCCTGAACACTGAAGCTTTCTTT. It yields the protein CASSVAATGEFLNTEAFF.

This clone was picked up one time. The sample contains more than one DNA sequence encoding this CDR3. The chain combines TRBV30 with TRBJ2-1; D call uncertain. CDR3 length: 11 residues. Trimming stripped 0 bases from V and 7 bases from J, with 4 bases between. CDR1 and CDR2 from the germline V gene are GTSNPN and SVGIG (reference sequence). CDR3 sequence (DNA): TGTGCCTGGAGTGTACTAAATGAGCAGTTCTTC. Its translation is CAWSVLNEQFF.

This clone was seen only once. The chain couples TRBV19 to TRBJ2-1; 10 bases line up with TRBD1. Trimming took 3 bases from V and 9 from J; bases not matched to a gene: 5. CDR1 is LNHDA, CDR2 SQIVND, per germline (reference sequence). CDR3 length: 14 amino acids. The CDR3 loop is CASSILDRGIEQFF. DNA for the CDR3: TGTGCCAGTAGTATCTTGGACAGGGGGATTGAGCAGTTCTTC.

This rearrangement joins TRBV5-1 to TRBJ2-3, with 8 bases identical to TRBD2. CDR1 is SGHRS, CDR2 YFSETQ, per germline. J was trimmed by 5 bases and V by 10 bases; bases with no gene match: 18. This CDR3 has 16 amino acids. CDR3 bases: TGCGCCTCCAGCCCCGGAAGCGGGGGTGCTAAAGATACGCAGTATTTT. It encodes CASSPGSGGAKDTQYF.

In DNA form, the CDR3 reads TGCGCCAGCAGCCGGACCCCGGGACAGGGAATCTACAATGAGCAGTTCTTC. It encodes CASSRTPGQGIYNEQFF. The chain uses TRBV4-1 and TRBJ2-1; 9 bases are shared with TRBD1. V shed 4 bases and J 3 bases; nucleotides not matched to a gene: 10. The CDR3 loop spans 17 amino acids. The germline gives CDR1 MGHRA, CDR2 YSYEKL.

J is TRBJ2-4 and V is TRBV7-2, with D hard to call. The V gene's germline CDR1 is SGHTA and CDR2 FQGNSA. Deletions cut 5 bases from V and 1 base from J, with 9 bases between. This CDR3 has 14 residues. DNA for the CDR3: TGTGCCAGCAGCAACTCTAACGCCAAAAACATTCAGTACTTC. Translation gives CASSNSNAKNIQYF.